This TCR beta chain was captured by sequencing in a study of read filtering for tumor transcriptome and immune sequencing (dated by TCRdb to 2019 to 2021). Concerning the study at large: Of the patients in the cohort, about 16 were male and 11 to 15 were female, and their mean age was about 70 years, with a range of about 47 to 80. Whole-transcriptome libraries were prepared with the TruSeq RNA Access Library Prep Kit after DNase treatment. One main goal was a read-filtering strategy for immune repertoire data, in particular deciding whether clonotypes backed by only one read should be removed. Per sample, about 3.5 to 10.27 million TCR-region mapped reads were obtained with IR-seq, compared with only about 80 to 1273 with RNA-seq. TCR repertoires obtained by targeted immune repertoire sequencing and by bulk whole-transcriptome sequencing performed on the same bone marrow samples were compared. Under revised international staging, roughly 8 patients fell into R-ISS I, more than 15 into R-ISS II and about 7 into R-ISS III. What the research found in general, with its limitations: The sorted CD138-negative fraction was composed of a mixed bone marrow immune population rather than of purified T cells. Compared with RNA-seq, IR-seq captured clonotypes at much greater depth and more reliably, and a smaller IR-seq throughput was enough to identify most of the shared clonotypes. The correlation between IR-seq and RNA-seq shared clonotype proportions was increased by removal of single-read clonotypes. In IR-seq, roughly four fifths of clonotypes but about 4% of total reads were represented by single-read clonotypes, whereas in RNA-seq, 65% to 75% of clonotypes and roughly 44% of reads were represented by single-read clonotypes.

Every patient had bone marrow sampled at the time of active disease. Isolation of bone marrow mononuclear cells was performed by Ficoll-Hypaque density gradient centrifugation. CD138-negative cells were obtained by negative selection after labeling with CD138 magnetic microbeads on a MACS separator, removing myeloma plasma cells. Flow cytometry with CD138 antibodies on an Attune NxT was used to check how pure the isolated cells were. Total RNA was extracted using TRIzol reagent and was quantified on a NanoDrop spectrophotometer. Paired RNA-seq and IR-seq were performed on each patient's CD138-negative bone marrow sample. This clonotype was counted ten times or more. The specificity of this receptor is unknown. There are no base qualities to consult, and no much larger clone falls within one base. V and J are trimmed by 6 bases and 2 bases, and the gene matches miss 1 base of the junction. The CDR3 covers 13 residues, taking in both the cysteine and the phenylalanine. Only the CDR3 part of the read is kept: 39 bases, read in frame from the first base. The germline V gene encodes CDR1 MDHEN and CDR2 SYDVKM.

TCR libraries were built from approximately 400 ng RNA with the Immunoverse kit, using molecular barcoded adaptors covering alpha/delta and beta/gamma chains. TCR library preparation was performed with the same RNA that was used for transcriptome sequencing. TCR libraries were sequenced on an Illumina HiSeq 4000 with 2 x 150 cycles. Processing in the source paper ran as follows. Using MiXCR, which included quality filtering and error correction, TCR reads were aligned to human V, D, J and C references and then assembled into CDR3 clonotypes. The tcR package in R was used to analyze clonotype counts and gene usage diversity. Raw mapping reads were checked after the RNA-seq reads had been mapped by STAR aligner version 2.5.3a onto the human GRCh37 genome. To test how sequencing depth affects detected clonotypes, IR-seq fastq files were randomly downsampled with Seqtk 1.3. TCRdb reprocessing: public reads trimmed at Q25 with fastp, clones called with MiXCR, in-frame beta chains kept. Each CDR3 protein gets just one entry, which takes the most common genes and DNA from the rows behind it. The V and J calls and clone size come from TCRdb's table, not from the authors' own analysis. Recorded for this sample are 14,000 to 15,000 distinct CDR3 sequences; about a fifth of them occurred a single time. Jointly, the top ten make up 75% to 85% of the sample.

The rearrangement combines TRBV28 with TRBJ2-7; TRBD1 fits 10 bases in the junction. The material sequenced was a population of CD138-negative cells sorted from bone marrow. The sample's cell subset or site label, decoded: bone marrow mononuclear cells depleted of CD138+ plasma/myeloma cells by negative magnetic selection. The source is a donor older than 35 with multiple myeloma. The CDR3 protein sequence reads: CASRGQGPYEQYF. The DNA sequence follows: TGTGCCAGCAGGGGACAGGGGCCCTACGAGCAGTACTTC.